Below, 21 T cell receptor beta chains from the same sample are listed, as sequenced in a study of cytomegalovirus exposure and HLA in healthy donors. 13 Jbeta primers and 60 Vbeta primers were used for the PCR. Method: immunoSEQ multiplex PCR; TCRdb's copy keeps in-frame clones and lacks some. The table lists some 200,000 clones, about four fifths of them singletons. Material for sequencing was PBMCs. The receptors derive from a male donor in good health and CMV-seropositive.

The V call is TRBV5-4, the J call TRBJ2-3; TRBD2 might be the D (6 bases). The germline CDR1 and CDR2 sequences are SGHNT and YYREEE (reference sequence). This CDR3 is 15 amino acids long. V lost 2 bases and J 1 base, leaving 11 bases between the germline ends. CDR3 DNA sequence: TGTGCCAGCAGCTTAATCGCGGGACGCACAGATACGCAGTATTTT. This gives the protein CASSLIAGRTDTQYF.

This chain connects TRBV4-1 to TRBJ2-7, with 8 bases that match TRBD2. The CDR3 has 15 residues. The J segment lost 6 bases and the V segment lost 1 base, leaving 8 bases of the junction unmatched. Germline V gives CDR1 MGHRA, CDR2 YSYEKL. The CDR3 DNA sequence: TGCGCCAGCAGCCAAGTTGGAGCGGGAGTACTCGAGCAGTACTTC. Translation: CASSQVGAGVLEQYF.

Only a few counts were recorded for this clone. The V and J genes are TRBV9 and TRBJ2-3; a weak D match, TRBD2 (6 bases). The CDR3 consists of 16 residues. Deletions cut 1 base from V and 4 bases from J, with 16 bases between. From germline, CDR1 is SGDLS and CDR2 YYNGEE. The DNA of the CDR3 is TGTGCCAGCAGCGTACCTTGGAGGGCCGGAGCAGATACGCAGTATTTT. Its protein product is CASSVPWRAGADTQYF.

The sample holds a few counts of this clone. The CDR3 is CASSPGTLWGDGYTF. Here the CDR3 DNA reads TGTGCCAGCAGTCCAGGGACCCTCTGGGGGGACGGCTACACCTTC. The chain joins TRBV25-1 to TRBJ1-2; possible D gene TRBD1, 5 bases. Per the germline V gene, CDR1 is MGHDK and CDR2 is SYGVNS. V dropped 5 bases and J dropped 8 bases, with 21 bases sitting between them. The CDR3 loop spans 15 amino acids.

V usage is TRBV7-9 and J usage is TRBJ1-3; D unresolved. This CDR3 is built from 17 residues. CDR1 SEHNR and CDR2 FQNEAQ come from the germline V gene (reference sequence). The V end was cut by 3 bases, the J end by 0 bases, with 15 bases between. CDR3 sequence reads: CASSFTREFRSGNTIYF. CDR3 DNA: TGTGCCAGCAGCTTTACGAGGGAATTCCGCTCTGGAAACACCATATATTTT.

The rearrangement links TRBV6-5 to TRBJ1-5; the D is unclear. The CDR3 totals 14 residues. Germline V lookup: CDR1 MNHEY, CDR2 SVGAGI. The V end lost 5 bases, the J end lost 0 bases, and 8 bases lay between the germline ends. The CDR3 loop is CASSGAYSNQPQHF. The CDR3 DNA follows: TGTGCCAGCAGTGGAGCGTATAGCAATCAGCCCCAGCATTTT.

The chain employs TRBV9 and TRBJ1-6, with 9 bases that match TRBD1. The trim removed 3 bases at V and 11 bases at J, leaving 12 bases unmatched. CDR1 SGDLS and CDR2 YYNGEE come from the germline V gene. This CDR3 has 16 residues. CDR3 in DNA: TGTGCCAGCAGCGGAACGTGGGGACAGGGACATACACCCCTCCACTTT. The encoded protein is CASSGTWGQGHTPLHF.

The genes are TRBV19 and TRBJ1-1; a weak D match, TRBD1 (5 bases). This CDR3 region has 17 residues. V was shortened by 4 bases and J by 1 base, with 19 bases between the two germline ends. The germline V gene encodes CDR1 LNHDA and CDR2 SQIVND (reference sequence). CDR3 DNA sequence: TGTGCCAGTAGTAAGATCCATTCGGGGGTCGGGAACACTGAAGCTTTCTTT. It specifies CASSKIHSGVGNTEAFF.

This clone was picked up a small number of times. V is TRBV2 and J is TRBJ1-5; D perhaps matches TRBD1 (6 bases). With 6 bases removed from V and 6 bases from J, the gap between germline ends came to 9 bases. The CDR3 consists of 12 residues. Germline V gene lookup returns CDR1 SNHLY and CDR2 FYNNEI. The CDR3 nucleotides read TGTGCCAGCAGAGCAGGGGTTCAGCCCCAGCATTTT. It codes for CASRAGVQPQHF.

This chain uses TRBV11-1 with TRBJ2-5; TRBD1 matches at 9 bases. V was pared by 4 bases and J by 3 bases, with 6 bases of the junction left unmatched. CDR3 length equals 15 residues. Germline CDR1 SGHAT, CDR2 FQDESV (reference sequence). CDR3 region: CASSSSRTGEETQYF. The DNA of the CDR3 is TGTGCCAGCAGCTCCTCTCGGACAGGGGAAGAGACCCAGTACTTC.

This clone was observed a few times. The same CDR3 is also encoded by other DNA sequences in this sample. V usage is TRBV27 and J usage is TRBJ1-1; no reliable D call. Per the germline V gene, CDR1 is MNHEY and CDR2 is SMNVEV (reference sequence). The CDR3 has 13 residues. Trimming stripped 3 bases from V and 2 bases from J, with 7 bases between. The CDR3 sequence is CASSFRGNTEAFF. The CDR3 DNA reads as TGTGCCAGCAGTTTCCGAGGAAACACTGAAGCTTTCTTT.

This chain links TRBV19 with TRBJ1-3; D remains unclear. CDR1 LNHDA and CDR2 SQIVND come from the germline V gene (reference sequence). This CDR3 is 14 amino acids long. The V end was cut by 4 bases, the J end by 3 bases, with 10 bases between. The CDR3 loop reads CASSSRQVGNTIYF. Here the CDR3 DNA reads TGTGCCAGTAGTAGCCGGCAGGTTGGAAACACCATATATTTT.

The chain uses TRBV18 and TRBJ2-7; the match to TRBD2 covers 11 bases. The CDR3 covers 16 residues. The germline gives CDR1 KGHSH, CDR2 LQKENI. The V and J ends lost 2 bases and 0 bases, in that order; junction bases with no gene match: 3. This chain's CDR3 is CASSPGGTSGSYEQYF. The CDR3 DNA sequence: TGTGCCAGCTCACCAGGGGGGACTAGCGGCTCCTACGAGCAGTACTTC.

The chain combines TRBV5-6 with TRBJ1-2; D remains unclear. V lost 3 bases, J lost 2 bases, and 11 bases lay in between. The germline CDR1 and CDR2 sequences are SGHDT and YYEEEE. This CDR3 region has 14 residues. DNA for the CDR3: TGTGCCAGCAGCTGGAGGGCGGTGAACTATGGCTACACCTTC. Translation: CASSWRAVNYGYTF.

V gene TRBV2 combines with J gene TRBJ2-6; possibly TRBD2 for D (5 bases). CDR1 is SNHLY and CDR2 is FYNNEI in the germline V gene. V lost 2 bases and J 2 bases, leaving 19 bases between the germline ends. This CDR3 contains 19 residues. The CDR3 loop reads CASSELMERVKAGANVLTF. CDR3 bases: TGTGCCAGCAGTGAACTGATGGAGAGGGTTAAGGCTGGGGCCAACGTCCTGACTTTC.

The V and J genes are TRBV7-2 and TRBJ2-5; perhaps TRBD1 as D (5 bases). With 5 bases removed from V and 2 bases from J, the gap between germline ends came to 12 bases. The CDR3 runs to 14 residues. From germline, CDR1 is SGHTA and CDR2 FQGNSA. CDR3 loop: CASSRSQGQETQYF. DNA of the CDR3: TGTGCCAGCAGCAGAAGTCAGGGACAAGAGACCCAGTACTTC.

The chain couples TRBV9 to TRBJ1-5; tentative D call: TRBD1 (5 bases). CDR1 and CDR2 from the germline V gene are SGDLS and YYNGEE. This CDR3 spans 13 amino acids. Deletions cut 4 bases from V and 4 bases from J, with 9 bases between. CDR3 bases: TGTGCCAGCAGCAAGACAGTAAATCAGCCCCAGCATTTT. Protein: CASSKTVNQPQHF.

V is TRBV19 and J is TRBJ2-7; maybe TRBD2 (6 bases). The CDR3 is 17 residues long. The V and J ends lost 1 base and 4 bases respectively, with 20 bases between them. The germline CDR1 and CDR2 sequences are LNHDA and SQIVND (reference sequence). Here the CDR3 DNA reads TGTGCCAGTAGTATAGCGCCCTCAGAGACTAGACCTTACGAGCAGTACTTC. Its translation: CASSIAPSETRPYEQYF.

The V call is TRBV4-2, the J call TRBJ2-5, with TRBD1 matching over 7 bases. CDR3 size: 16 residues. Germline V lookup: CDR1 LGHNA, CDR2 YNFKEQ. The trim removed 2 bases at V and 2 bases at J, leaving 8 bases unmatched. The DNA for the CDR3 is TGTGCCAGCAGCCAATATCAGGGGACAGATCAAGAGACCCAGTACTTC. It encodes CASSQYQGTDQETQYF.

The V and J genes are TRBV30 and TRBJ1-5; D is undetermined. The CDR3 length is 15 residues. Looked up from germline, CDR1 is GTSNPN and CDR2 is SVGIG (reference sequence). Trimming took 3 bases from V and 0 from J, leaving 12 bases between them. The CDR3 reads CAWSASRVSNQPQHF. The CDR3 nucleotides are TGTGCCTGGAGCGCATCGCGGGTTAGCAATCAGCCCCAGCATTTT.

The chain carries TRBV6-4 and TRBJ2-2; the match to TRBD1 covers 11 bases. The trim removed 6 bases at V and 3 bases at J, leaving 3 bases unmatched. This CDR3 region has 15 residues. Per germline, CDR1 MRHNA and CDR2 SNTAGT. For the CDR3, the DNA is TGTGCCAGCAGAGGACAGGGGGCCGACACCGGGGAGCTGTTTTTT. It is translated as CASRGQGADTGELFF.